These 27 T cell receptor beta chains were all obtained from the same sample, sequenced in a study of blood T cell repertoires in COVID-19. Sequencing was performed with immunoSEQ multiplex PCR; in TCRdb, only in-frame clones are kept and a portion is missing. The repertoire has hundreds of thousands of clones, 86% of them found once; the top ten carry 3.5% to 4.5%. What was sequenced was PBMCs or T cells enriched from blood (not recorded which). These receptors came from a woman aged 35 to 49 with acute COVID-19.

The chain employs TRBV28 and TRBJ1-1; no reliable D call. CDR1 is MDHEN, CDR2 SYDVKM, per germline. The CDR3 extends over 12 amino acids. Trimming took off 5 bases at V and 5 bases at J, with 9 bases between the two ends. CDR3: CASSAVWTEAFF. The CDR3 DNA reads TGTGCCAGCAGTGCGGTGTGGACTGAAGCTTTCTTT.

The chain couples TRBV5-1 to TRBJ2-3; a weak D match, TRBD2 (5 bases). This CDR3 has 14 amino acids. With 2 bases removed from V and 4 bases from J, the gap between germline ends came to 11 bases. CDR1 and CDR2 (germline): SGHRS, YFSETQ. CDR3 region: CASSFASRPDTQYF. In DNA form, the CDR3 reads TGCGCCAGCAGCTTCGCTAGCCGGCCAGATACGCAGTATTTT.

The chain carries TRBV28 and TRBJ2-7; 8 positions agree with TRBD1. The CDR3 totals 15 residues. V dropped 3 bases and J dropped 7; count of bases not matched to a gene: 11. Germline CDR1 reads MDHEN; CDR2 reads SYDVKM. Here the CDR3 reads CASSLARTGLGEQYF. CDR3 DNA sequence: TGTGCCAGCAGTTTGGCTCGGACAGGGCTGGGGGAGCAGTACTTC.

The chain uses TRBV25-1 and TRBJ1-1; the match to TRBD1 covers 7 bases. Trimming cost V 1 base and J 1 base; bases outside gene matches: 6. The CDR3 runs 16 residues. The germline V gene encodes CDR1 MGHDK and CDR2 SYGVNS. CDR3 sequence (DNA): TGTGCCAGCAGTGAATTTCGCACAGGGGCGAACACTGAAGCTTTCTTT. Translating it yields CASSEFRTGANTEAFF.

Concerning this clone itself: Within the sample, other DNA sequences also encode this same CDR3. This rearrangement joins TRBV18 to TRBJ2-5, with 9 bases fitting TRBD1. This CDR3 contains 13 residues. Germline V gives CDR1 KGHSH, CDR2 LQKENI. V was clipped by 3 bases and J by 5 bases; unmatched bases: 1. DNA for the CDR3: TGTGCCAGCTCACCCGGACAGGGGGAGACCCAGTACTTC. Its protein product is CASSPGQGETQYF. Supplemented by reference TRBV18 and TRBJ2-5, the full variable domain reads NAGVMQNPRHLVRRRGQEARLRCSPMKGHSHVYWYRQLPEEGLKFMVYLQKENIIDESGMPKERFSAEFPKEGPSILRIQQVVRGDSAAYFCASSPGQGETQYFGPGTRLLVL.

The rearrangement links TRBV28 to TRBJ1-1; perhaps TRBD1 as D (6 bases). Germline lookup yields CDR1 MDHEN and CDR2 SYDVKM. The V gene lost 7 bases and the J gene lost 6 bases, with 15 bases spanning the gap. This CDR3 is 13 amino acids long. Written as DNA, the CDR3 is TGTGCCAGCAAAGTCTGGGACAAGTCTGAAGCTTTCTTT. This encodes CASKVWDKSEAFF.

V gene TRBV30 combines with J gene TRBJ2-7; TRBD1 agrees at 7 bases. J lost 0 bases, V lost 4 bases, and 6 bases had no gene match. This CDR3 is 14 amino acids long. The germline CDR1 and CDR2 sequences are GTSNPN and SVGIG (reference sequence). The CDR3 region has the DNA TGTGCCTGGACACGTGGGACAGACTCCTACGAGCAGTACTTC. Amino acid sequence: CAWTRGTDSYEQYF.

The chain combines TRBV6-5 with TRBJ1-4, with 8 bases fitting TRBD1. The V and J ends lost 6 bases and 10 bases, in that order; junction bases with no gene match: 13. The germline CDR1 and CDR2 sequences are MNHEY and SVGAGI. CDR3 length: 15 amino acids. This CDR3 is CASSGEGTGGGKLFF. The CDR3 region has the DNA TGTGCCAGCAGCGGCGAAGGGACAGGAGGTGGAAAACTGTTTTTT.

J is TRBJ2-7 and V is TRBV28; D unclear. V was pared by 6 bases and J by 3 bases, with 9 bases between. The CDR3 totals 12 residues. The germline CDR1 and CDR2 sequences are MDHEN and SYDVKM. The CDR3 sequence is CASSRLDYEQYF. The CDR3 DNA follows: TGTGCCAGCAGCAGACTGGACTACGAGCAGTACTTC.

This chain joins TRBV30 and TRBJ1-2, with D maybe TRBD1 (6 bases). The length of the CDR3 is 12 residues. CDR1 GTSNPN and CDR2 SVGIG come from the germline V gene (reference sequence). Between the trimmed V and J ends, which lost 4 bases and 7 bases, there was a span of 13 bases. CDR3: CAWILAGAGYTF. Here the CDR3 DNA reads TGTGCCTGGATCTTGGCAGGGGCTGGCTACACCTTC.

This chain links TRBV6-5 with TRBJ2-1; TRBD2 is a possible D gene (6 bases). Germline V gene data show CDR1 as MNHEY and CDR2 as SVGAGI. V shed 6 bases and J shed 10 bases, with 10 bases lying between them. This CDR3 region has 11 residues. CDR3 DNA: TGTGCCAGCAGCTCCAGCGGGGAGCAGTTCTTC. As protein: CASSSSGEQFF.

This chain connects TRBV7-9 to TRBJ2-7, with TRBD1 matching over 9 bases. Germline V lookup: CDR1 SEHNR, CDR2 FQNEAQ (reference sequence). This CDR3 is built from 14 residues. V shed 6 bases and J 6 bases; nucleotides not matched to a gene: 9. CDR3 residues: CASSVGTGNSEQYF. The CDR3 coding sequence is TGTGCCAGCAGTGTAGGGACAGGGAATTCCGAGCAGTACTTC.

The V call is TRBV7-9, the J call TRBJ1-4; no clear D gene. Germline V gives CDR1 SEHNR, CDR2 FQNEAQ (reference sequence). The CDR3 loop spans 15 amino acids. V was pared by 1 base and J by 0 bases, with 6 bases between. The CDR3: CASSLVAATNEKLFF. The CDR3 DNA reads TGTGCCAGCAGCTTAGTGGCGGCAACTAATGAAAAACTGTTTTTT.

The chain joins TRBV29-1 to TRBJ1-3, with 10 bases identical to TRBD1. J was trimmed by 2 bases and V by 6 bases; bases with no gene match: 4. The CDR3 runs 14 residues. Germline assignment: CDR1 SQVTM and CDR2 ANQGSEA. The CDR3 region has the DNA TGCAGCGTCCAGACAGGGGGCCCTGGAAACACCATATATTTT. Amino acids: CSVQTGGPGNTIYF.

The rearrangement links TRBV27 to TRBJ1-6, with D perhaps matching TRBD1 (6 bases). The CDR3 is 14 residues long. Trimming cost V 7 bases and J 11 bases, with 18 bases left between them. The germline V gene has CDR1 MNHEY and CDR2 SMNVEV (reference sequence). The CDR3 here is CASTTGRGWAPLHF. The CDR3 bases are TGTGCCAGCACCACCGGGAGGGGGTGGGCACCCCTCCACTTT.

This chain joins TRBV15 and TRBJ2-7; TRBD2 matches 8 bases. Per the germline V gene, CDR1 is LNHNV and CDR2 is YYDKDF (reference sequence). The CDR3 loop spans 15 amino acids. Germline trimming cut 1 base from V and 5 bases from J; bases unmatched to any gene: 7. The CDR3 nucleotides are TGTGCCACCAGCAGAGTCCTAGCGGGTGCCCACGAGCAGTACTTC. Protein product: CATSRVLAGAHEQYF. Drawing the rest from reference TRBV15 and TRBJ2-7, the complete variable domain is DAMVIQNPRYQVTQFGKPVTLSCSQTLNHNVMYWYQQKSSQAPKLLFHYYDKDFNNEADTPDNFQSRRPNTSFCFLDIRSPGLGDTAMYLCATSRVLAGAHEQYFGPGTRLTVT.

The CDR3: CASSLAEGTQYF. The CDR3 nucleotides read TGCGCCAGCAGCCTGGCAGAGGGGACCCAGTACTTC. V is TRBV5-1 and J is TRBJ2-5; D perhaps matches TRBD2 (5 bases). The length of the CDR3 is 12 residues. Per the germline V gene, CDR1 is SGHRS and CDR2 is YFSETQ. V shed 4 bases and J shed 7 bases, with 11 bases lying between them.

This chain links TRBV29-1 with TRBJ2-4, with D possibly matching TRBD2 (6 bases). Between the trimmed V and J ends, which lost 4 bases and 0 bases, there was a span of 19 bases. CDR3 length equals 17 residues. Germline CDR1 SQVTM, CDR2 ANQGSEA. DNA of the CDR3: TGCAGCGTTGTGAGATGGGAGGCCCAACTAGCCAAAAACATTCAGTACTTC. Protein product: CSVVRWEAQLAKNIQYF.

This clone was seen just once. V usage is TRBV28 and J usage is TRBJ2-7, with 7 positions matching TRBD1. The CDR3 runs 14 residues. Germline CDR1 and CDR2: MDHEN and SYDVKM. V lost 6 bases to trimming and J lost 6 bases; unmatched junction nucleotides: 11. The CDR3 protein is CASRLGGSPTEQYF. CDR3 DNA: TGTGCCAGCAGACTAGGGGGCTCCCCCACCGAGCAGTACTTC.

This chain links TRBV27 with TRBJ1-2, with 11 nucleotides matching TRBD1. The germline gives CDR1 MNHEY, CDR2 SMNVEV (reference sequence). The length of the CDR3 is 15 residues. The ends lost 4 bases at V and 4 bases at J; junction bases unmatched: 5. CDR3 loop: CASSSGTGGSYGYTF. As DNA, the CDR3 is TGTGCCAGCAGTTCCGGGACAGGGGGTAGCTATGGCTACACCTTC.

The rearrangement uses TRBV27 and TRBJ2-7; 9 nucleotides align to TRBD1. The length of the CDR3 is 14 residues. Trimming at V came to 4 bases and at J to 2 bases, leaving 3 bases not matched to a gene. In germline, CDR1 is MNHEY, CDR2 SMNVEV (reference sequence). As DNA, the CDR3 is TGTGCCAGCAGTTCCACAGGGGGCACCTACGAGCAGTACTTC. Amino acid sequence: CASSSTGGTYEQYF.

In its sample, this clone was seen once. The gene calls are TRBV18 and TRBJ1-1; D uncertain. The CDR3 sequence is 14 residues long. Germline V gives CDR1 KGHSH, CDR2 LQKENI. Trimming took 3 bases from V and 0 from J, leaving 8 bases between them. The CDR3 DNA is TGTGCCAGCTCACCTCTCCAGATGAACACTGAAGCTTTCTTT. Translated, it gives CASSPLQMNTEAFF.

V gene TRBV18 combines with J gene TRBJ2-7; D is ambiguous. Germline values: CDR1 KGHSH, CDR2 LQKENI. The CDR3 consists of 12 residues. V dropped 5 bases and J dropped 6 bases, with 11 bases sitting between them. CDR3 in amino acids: CASSTFFGEQYF. The CDR3 nucleotides read TGTGCCAGCTCAACTTTTTTTGGCGAGCAGTACTTC.

This clone was seen just once. This chain joins TRBV28 and TRBJ1-3; D is uncertain. Trimming removed 8 bases at V and 4 bases at J, with 12 bases between. The CDR3 length is 13 residues. Germline V gene lookup returns CDR1 MDHEN and CDR2 SYDVKM. CDR3 region: CASSGGLGNTIYF. In DNA form, the CDR3 reads TGTGCCAGCTCTGGAGGGTTAGGAAACACCATATATTTT.

The rearrangement uses TRBV3-1 (or the pseudogene TRBV3-2) and TRBJ2-1, with D maybe TRBD1 (5 bases). CDR1 is LGHDT, CDR2 YNNKEL, per germline (reference sequence). Trimming removed 6 bases at V and 3 bases at J, with 18 bases between. This CDR3 contains 16 residues. DNA for the CDR3: TGTGCCAGCAGTCAGGGCACCAATTGGCGCTACAATGAGCAGTTCTTC. Its protein is CASSQGTNWRYNEQFF.

This clone was picked up one time. The rearrangement uses TRBV11-2 and TRBJ2-3; a weak D match, TRBD2 (5 bases). V was pared by 4 bases and J by 1 base, with 6 bases between. Germline lookup yields CDR1 SGHAT and CDR2 FQNNGV. The CDR3 has 13 amino acids. The CDR3 DNA reads TGTGCCAGCAGCTCGAGGGGCACAGATACGCAGTATTTT. Translated, it gives CASSSRGTDTQYF.

The chain is built from TRBV7-9 and TRBJ1-2; 9 bases are a match to TRBD1. CDR1 SEHNR and CDR2 FQNEAQ come from the germline V gene (reference sequence). With V trimmed by 1 base and J by 2 bases, 5 bases remained unmatched. The CDR3 extends over 16 amino acids. CDR3 nucleotide sequence: TGTGCCAGCAGCTTAGGGGGGACAGGGAGAAACTATGGCTACACCTTC. Translation gives CASSLGGTGRNYGYTF.